The sequence of this T cell receptor (beta chain) was determined in a study of response to subunit inactivated influenza vaccine. Study observations and caveats: Every seasonal influenza vaccination brings in few new T cells, the authors suggested.

V gave up 0 bases and J gave up 4 bases, with 1 base separating them. CDR3 length equals 12 residues. Germline V lookup: CDR1 MNHEY, CDR2 SVGEGT. TCRdb reprocessed the RT-PCR reads with MiXCR, giving one entry per CDR3 protein. The sample carries about 650,000 distinct CDR3 sequences, around 16% recorded once. Turning to this clonotype: Its antigen is undetermined.

The rearrangement links TRBV6-2 or TRBV6-3 to TRBJ1-3; the D is unclear. This TCR was recovered from a man aged 45-60 years who received an inactivated influenza vaccine. Sequenced material: PBMCs from blood, taken about 11 days after vaccination. In nucleotides, the CDR3 is TGTGCCAGCAGTTACTCCGGAAACACCATATATTTT. It yields the protein CASSYSGNTIYF.